This T cell receptor (beta chain) was recorded in a study of lymphopenia after photon versus proton radiotherapy. Study results and limitations: After lymphocyte nadir, photon-treated repertoires showed oligoclonal expansion, especially CD8+ Temra.

About this clone: What it binds is unknown.

Germline assignment: CDR1 SGHNT and CDR2 YYREEE (reference sequence). The CDR3 has 14 amino acids. Trimming cost V 5 bases and J 7 bases, with 19 bases left between them. Assay used: immunoSEQ multiplex PCR; TCRdb lists only in-frame clones, some missing. This table has approximately 160,000 clones, approximately 91% appearing once. This chain uses TRBV5-4 with TRBJ2-7; D may be TRBD1 (5 bases). This specimen was peripheral blood, taken from a patient treated with photon-based radiotherapy. This TCR derives from a man between 45 and 60 years old with gastric cancer. CDR3 DNA sequence: TGTGCCAGCAGTCCCTCGGACATCCTTTTAGAGCAGTACTTC. Translation gives CASSPSDILLEQYF.